The 26 T cell receptor beta chains presented below share a single source sample, sequenced in a study of OX40 agonist ivuxolimab in advanced cancers. Here immunoSEQ multiplex PCR was the method, and the copy in TCRdb shows in-frame clones only, minus some. The table has tens of thousands of clones, just over 90% seen once. Specimen: CD4+ or CD8+ T cells sorted from blood, collected in a trial of the OX40 agonist ivuxolimab. These receptors were collected from an adult with an advanced solid tumor such as melanoma, head and neck, liver or kidney cancer.

The chain links TRBV11-2 to TRBJ1-2, with D tentatively TRBD1 (5 bases). CDR1 is SGHAT, CDR2 FQNNGV, per germline. The CDR3 has 13 amino acids. Deletions cut 1 base from V and 7 bases from J, with 10 bases between. The DNA of the CDR3 is TGTGCCAGCAGCTTAGTGATCGGGGGTGGCTACACCTTC. This sequence encodes CASSLVIGGGYTF.

This clone was counted a single time. The chain links TRBV5-1 to TRBJ2-5; perhaps TRBD1 as D (6 bases). With the DNA end fitting TRBJ2-7 better, the J assignment may be wrong. The V gene's germline CDR1 is SGHRS and CDR2 YFSETQ. The CDR3 has 17 residues. CDR3 nucleotide sequence: TGCGCCAGCAGCCTGGCGGACACAGGGTACGAGGGCTACGAGCAGTACTTC. Translating it yields CASSLADTGYEGYEQYF.

The gene calls are TRBV6-5 and TRBJ2-2, with 11 bases identical to TRBD2. Germline V lookup: CDR1 MNHEY, CDR2 SVGAGI. The junction had 2 bases not matched to a gene; V was cut back by 4 bases and J by 4 bases. The CDR3 is 15 amino acids. The DNA of the CDR3 is TGTGCCAGCAGTTTAGCGGGAGGGCTCACCGGGGAGCTGTTTTTT. Protein: CASSLAGGLTGELFF.

The V gene is TRBV11-3, the J gene TRBJ2-5, with D tentatively TRBD2 (5 bases). This CDR3 is built from 14 residues. The germline gives CDR1 SGHNT, CDR2 YENEEA. The V end lost 0 bases, the J end lost 7 bases, and 12 bases lay between the germline ends. The CDR3 loop reads CASSLDGGWGTQYF. CDR3 coding DNA: TGTGCCAGCAGCTTAGATGGCGGGTGGGGGACCCAGTACTTC.

The V gene is TRBV4-2, the J gene TRBJ2-3, with a weak D call TRBD2 (6 bases). V lost 0 bases to trimming and J lost 2 bases, with 21 bases between them. Germline V gene sequence: CDR1 LGHNA, CDR2 YNFKEQ. The CDR3 sequence is 19 residues long. CDR3 DNA: TGTGCCAGCAGCCAAGATGGGAACCGAGTAGCGGAATACACAGATACGCAGTATTTT. This codes for CASSQDGNRVAEYTDTQYF.

This clone was observed a single time. The rearrangement uses TRBV20-1 and TRBJ1-2, with D hard to call. The length of the CDR3 is 11 residues. Germline V gene sequence: CDR1 DFQATT, CDR2 SNEGSKA (reference sequence). Trimming took 1 base from V and 4 from J, leaving 4 bases between them. CDR3 loop: CSARAVYGYTF. As DNA, the CDR3 is TGCAGTGCTAGAGCGGTCTATGGCTACACCTTC.

The chain is built from TRBV11-2 and TRBJ1-6; 7 nucleotides match TRBD1. V dropped 0 bases and J dropped 14; count of bases not matched to a gene: 10. This CDR3 is 15 amino acids long. Germline CDR1 is SGHAT and CDR2 is FQNNGV. CDR3 nucleotides: TGTGCCAGCAGCTTAGAAGGACAGGCCGCCTGGACCCTCCACTTT. This gives the protein CASSLEGQAAWTLHF.

The rearrangement joins TRBV2 to TRBJ2-7; the D gene is possibly TRBD1 (6 bases). The germline V gene has CDR1 SNHLY and CDR2 FYNNEI. The CDR3 is made up of 11 amino acids. V gave up 6 bases and J gave up 11 bases, with 14 bases separating them. The CDR3 protein is CASRSAGVKYF. The CDR3 DNA reads as TGTGCCAGCAGGTCGGCAGGGGTTAAGTACTTC.

This clone was observed once. This sequence joins TRBV25-1 and TRBJ2-2; TRBD2 matches 7 bases. CDR1 and CDR2 from the germline V gene are MGHDK and SYGVNS. V shed 5 bases and J 2 bases; nucleotides not matched to a gene: 2. This CDR3 spans 14 amino acids. CDR3 region: CASSRGVNTGELFF. The CDR3 region has the DNA TGTGCCAGCAGTCGGGGGGTCAACACCGGGGAGCTGTTTTTT.

The chain employs TRBV29-1 and TRBJ1-2; 8 nucleotides line up with TRBD1. The CDR3 contains 13 residues. Trimming took 7 bases from V and 6 from J; bases not matched to a gene: 10. Looked up from germline, CDR1 is SQVTM and CDR2 is ANQGSEA. CDR3 coding DNA: TGCAGCGCCGACAGGGGCGGGAAGAATGGCTACACCTTC. Its translation: CSADRGGKNGYTF.

The chain employs TRBV30 and TRBJ1-2, with TRBD1 matching over 7 bases. Germline CDR1 is GTSNPN and CDR2 is SVGIG (reference sequence). The CDR3 is 12 amino acids. J lost 5 bases, V lost 7 bases, and 7 bases had no gene match. The CDR3 DNA sequence: TGTGCCTTAGACAGGGTCAGTTATGGCTACACCTTC. Translated: CALDRVSYGYTF.

The chain links TRBV28 to TRBJ1-1; no firm D call. Trimming stripped 3 bases from V and 1 base from J, with 6 bases between. The CDR3 covers 13 residues. Per germline, CDR1 MDHEN and CDR2 SYDVKM. The CDR3 DNA is TGTGCCAGCAGTTTGCCTAGGAACACTGAAGCTTTCTTT. The encoded protein is CASSLPRNTEAFF.

This chain connects TRBV10-3 to TRBJ2-7; 8 positions match TRBD2. The V gene's germline CDR1 is ENHRY and CDR2 SYGVKD. V gave up 4 bases and J gave up 2 bases; unmatched junction bases: 7. The CDR3 is 15 residues long. This CDR3 reads CAISGGLAMTYEQYF. The CDR3 DNA reads as TGTGCCATCAGTGGAGGACTAGCAATGACCTACGAGCAGTACTTC.

The CDR3 loop reads CAWSGQNYNEQFF. CDR3 coding DNA: TGTGCCTGGAGTGGGCAAAACTACAATGAGCAGTTCTTC. This chain links TRBV30 with TRBJ2-1, with D unresolved. Germline CDR1 and CDR2: GTSNPN and SVGIG (reference sequence). CDR3 size: 13 residues. V was shortened by 1 base and J by 3 bases, with 7 bases between the two germline ends.

The gene calls are TRBV2 and TRBJ2-5, with 13 bases aligning to TRBD2. This CDR3 region has 15 residues. Trimming took 9 bases from V and 1 from J; bases not matched to a gene: 5. CDR1 and CDR2 (germline): SNHLY, FYNNEI. The CDR3 DNA follows: TGTGCCAGTTGGGGGACTAGCGGGGCCCAAGAGACCCAGTACTTC. Translated: CASWGTSGAQETQYF.

This clone was detected only once. V and J are TRBV2 and TRBJ2-1; no definite D call. The CDR3 contains 13 residues. The ends were cut back, 6 bases at V and 0 bases at J, with 6 bases in the middle. CDR1 is SNHLY and CDR2 is FYNNEI in the germline V gene. The CDR3 region is CASSRDSYNEQFF. The DNA for the CDR3 is TGTGCCAGCAGCCGAGACTCCTACAATGAGCAGTTCTTC.

The V gene is TRBV30, the J gene TRBJ2-3, with a tentative D call TRBD2 (6 bases). Germline V CDR1 and CDR2: GTSNPN, SVGIG (reference sequence). The CDR3 contains 12 residues. Trimming left V 6 bases short and J 9 bases short, with 16 bases between. The CDR3 DNA reads as TGTGCCTGCACCTCCGGGACTCTGACGCAGTATTTT. Residues: CACTSGTLTQYF.

V gene TRBV10-1 combines with J gene TRBJ2-7; D possibly matches TRBD1 or TRBD2 (5 bases each). Trimming left V 0 bases short and J 2 bases short, with 14 bases between. The germline V gene has CDR1 WNHNN and CDR2 SYGVQD (reference sequence). CDR3 length: 16 amino acids. The CDR3 DNA reads as TGCGCCAGCAGTGAGTCGGGGTCAGGGAGAACCTACGAGCAGTACTTC. Protein sequence: CASSESGSGRTYEQYF.

The chain is built from TRBV5-6 and TRBJ1-2; D is perhaps TRBD1 (6 bases). Germline lookup yields CDR1 SGHDT and CDR2 YYEEEE. The CDR3 runs 12 residues. V was trimmed by 5 bases and J by 8 bases, leaving 13 bases between them. CDR3 coding DNA: TGTGCCAGCAGTCATCCAGGGGTCGGCTACACCTTC. Translating it yields CASSHPGVGYTF.

The chain links TRBV19 to TRBJ2-3; 8 nucleotides match TRBD1. Germline CDR1 LNHDA, CDR2 SQIVND (reference sequence). The CDR3 consists of 16 residues. J was trimmed by 1 base and V by 6 bases; bases with no gene match: 9. In DNA form, the CDR3 reads TGTGCCAGTAGATCAGGACAGGGACGACGCACAGATACGCAGTATTTT. Residues: CASRSGQGRRTDTQYF.

The V gene is TRBV6-1, the J gene TRBJ1-2; 10 bases map to TRBD1. Germline CDR1 MNHNS, CDR2 SASEGT. The V gene end was trimmed by 6 bases and the J gene end by 7 bases; junction bases not matched to a gene: 8. This CDR3 has 14 residues. In nucleotides, the CDR3 is TGTGCCAGCAGGCCTGGGGGGGACAGGGGTGGCTACACCTTC. This gives the protein CASRPGGDRGGYTF.

V gene TRBV27 combines with J gene TRBJ2-7; no definite D call. V was trimmed by 5 bases and J by 3 bases, leaving 17 bases between them. The germline V gene has CDR1 MNHEY and CDR2 SMNVEV (reference sequence). The length of the CDR3 is 15 residues. The CDR3 DNA reads as TGTGCCAGCAGTCTGGGCCCCCCGTCCTACTACGAGCAGTACTTC. It is translated as CASSLGPPSYYEQYF.

The V and J genes are TRBV11-3 and TRBJ1-1, with D hard to call. The CDR3 consists of 11 residues. Germline values: CDR1 SGHNT, CDR2 YENEEA. The ends were cut back, 5 bases at V and 2 bases at J, with 3 bases in the middle. The CDR3 DNA is TGTGCCAGCAGCCTAAACACTGAAGCTTTCTTT. Its translation: CASSLNTEAFF.

The genes are TRBV4-1 and TRBJ1-5; 11 bases match TRBD1. Germline CDR1 and CDR2: MGHRA and YSYEKL. V lost 1 base to trimming and J lost 6 bases; unmatched junction nucleotides: 8. CDR3 length equals 17 residues. The CDR3 region is CASSQAGVGTGGQPQHF. The CDR3 DNA follows: TGCGCCAGCAGCCAAGCTGGGGTGGGGACAGGGGGTCAGCCCCAGCATTTT.

The chain uses TRBV5-1 and TRBJ2-7; no clear D. The V end lost 0 bases, the J end lost 3 bases, and 10 bases lay between the germline ends. Looked up from germline, CDR1 is SGHRS and CDR2 is YFSETQ. CDR3 length: 14 residues. The CDR3 sequence: CASSLVLRSYEQYF. The CDR3 DNA reads TGCGCCAGCAGCTTGGTGCTCCGTAGCTACGAGCAGTACTTC.

V gene TRBV5-1 combines with J gene TRBJ2-3, with D perhaps TRBD2 (6 bases). The CDR3 is made up of 14 amino acids. Trimming took 0 bases from V and 7 from J, leaving 12 bases between them. Germline assignment: CDR1 SGHRS and CDR2 YFSETQ. CDR3 DNA: TGCGCCAGCAGCTTGGAATGGAGGGCGCATACGCAGTATTTT. It translates to CASSLEWRAHTQYF.